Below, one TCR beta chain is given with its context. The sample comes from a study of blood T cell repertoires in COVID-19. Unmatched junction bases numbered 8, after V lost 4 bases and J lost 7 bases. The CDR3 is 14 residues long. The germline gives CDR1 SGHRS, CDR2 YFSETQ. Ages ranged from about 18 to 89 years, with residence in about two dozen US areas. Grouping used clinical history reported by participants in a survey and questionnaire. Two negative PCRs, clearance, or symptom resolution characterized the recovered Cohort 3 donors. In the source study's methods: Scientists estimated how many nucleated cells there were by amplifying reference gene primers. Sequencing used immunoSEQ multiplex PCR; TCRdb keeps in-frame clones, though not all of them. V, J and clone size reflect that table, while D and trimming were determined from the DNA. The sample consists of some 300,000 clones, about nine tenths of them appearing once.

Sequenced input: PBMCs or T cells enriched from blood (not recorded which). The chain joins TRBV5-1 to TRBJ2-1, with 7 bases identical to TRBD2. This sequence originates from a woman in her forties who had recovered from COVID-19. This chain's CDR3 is CASSPGTGGNEQFF. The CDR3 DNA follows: TGCGCCAGCAGCCCCGGGACGGGGGGTAATGAGCAGTTCTTC.